These 30 T cell receptor beta chains share one sample of origin, sequenced in a study of T cell repertoires in cytomegalovirus infection. What these receptors recognize is not known. TCRdb re-analysed the reads in MiXCR, keeping a single row per CDR3 protein. In the table there are approximately 1,000,000 distinct CDR3 sequences, about a third of which are singletons. Sequenced here: cultured CD8+ T cells from PBMCs, sampled from culture after CMV antigen stimulation. The receptor source for this set is a human donor in good health (CMV status not recorded). Some clones in this sample may be carry-over from other donors' samples.

The chain joins TRBV18 to TRBJ2-2; 8 bases are shared with TRBD1. The trim removed 1 base at V and 2 bases at J, leaving 3 bases unmatched. This CDR3 is 16 amino acids long. Germline CDR1 reads KGHSH; CDR2 reads LQKENI. CDR3 loop: CASSPLQGANTGELFF. DNA of the CDR3: TGTGCCAGCTCACCACTCCAGGGGGCTAACACCGGGGAGCTGTTTTTT.

The chain is built from TRBV20-1 and TRBJ1-3; TRBD1 agrees at 7 bases. The CDR3 totals 12 residues. Germline CDR1 reads DFQATT; CDR2 reads SNEGSKA (reference sequence). The trim removed 6 bases at V and 4 bases at J, leaving 3 bases unmatched. The chain's CDR3 is CSAGTDGNTIYF. The CDR3 DNA sequence: TGCAGTGCCGGGACAGACGGAAACACCATATATTTT.

This clonotype was detected only a few times. The chain has TRBV7-9 and TRBJ2-3; D not certain. Trimming took 0 bases from V and 7 from J, leaving 5 bases between them. This CDR3 has 12 residues. Germline V lookup: CDR1 SEHNR, CDR2 FQNEAQ (reference sequence). CDR3 in DNA: TGTGCCAGCAGCTTAGCAATCCATACGCAGTATTTT. As protein: CASSLAIHTQYF.

About this clonotype: One base away lies a much larger clone, so this may be a sequencing read error. The chain combines TRBV7-8 with TRBJ1-3; TRBD1 matches 7 bases. Germline-derived CDR1 and CDR2 are SGHVS and FQNEAQ. The CDR3 is 18 residues long. The DNA of the CDR3 is TGTGCCAGCAGCTGGGCCCGGGACAGTACTGTCTCTAGAAACACCATATATTTT. Translated: CASSWARDSTVSRNTIYF.

The CDR3 protein is CASSDAQEIAKNIQYF. CDR3 bases: TGTGCCAGCAGTGACGCTCAGGAAATAGCCAAAAACATTCAGTACTTC. This sequence joins TRBV2 and TRBJ2-4; D uncertain. The germline V gene has CDR1 SNHLY and CDR2 FYNNEI. Deletions cut 3 bases from V and 0 bases from J, with 12 bases between. CDR3 length: 16 amino acids.

This clonotype was detected only a few times. The J gene is TRBJ2-2, the V gene TRBV3-1; TRBD2 matches at 9 bases. The V gene end was trimmed by 0 bases and the J gene end by 4 bases; junction bases not matched to a gene: 12. Germline CDR1 is LGHDT and CDR2 is YNNKEL (reference sequence). This CDR3 region has 19 residues. The CDR3: CASSQDVYAGLASTGELFF. For the CDR3, the DNA is TGTGCCAGCAGCCAAGATGTCTACGCGGGACTAGCCAGCACCGGGGAGCTGTTTTTT.

This clonotype has a handful of counts. The chain combines TRBV12-3 or TRBV12-4 with TRBJ2-3, with TRBD2 identical over 12 bases. Germline trimming cut 4 bases from V and 4 bases from J; bases unmatched to any gene: 9. This CDR3 comprises 17 residues. The CDR3 sequence: CASSSSGASGGADTQYF. CDR3 bases: TGTGCCAGCAGTTCGTCCGGAGCTAGCGGGGGGGCAGATACGCAGTATTTT.

The chain employs TRBV10-2 and TRBJ2-7; D not resolved. CDR3 length equals 12 residues. CDR1 WSHSY and CDR2 SAAADI come from the germline V gene. The V gene lost 6 bases and the J gene lost 8 bases, with 14 bases spanning the gap. The CDR3 region has the DNA TGCGCCAGCAGCGTGGACGCGTTAAAGCAGTACTTC. This encodes CASSVDALKQYF.

This clonotype was recorded a few times. The chain is built from TRBV27 and TRBJ1-5; the D gene is possibly TRBD1 (5 bases). The germline V gene has CDR1 MNHEY and CDR2 SMNVEV (reference sequence). Trimming removed 5 bases from V and 0 bases from J, with 17 bases in between. The CDR3 covers 17 residues. The CDR3 region is CASSPGTESYSNQPQHF. DNA of the CDR3: TGTGCCAGCAGTCCCGGGACTGAATCTTATAGCAATCAGCCCCAGCATTTT.

On this clonotype: A read error is likely, as this CDR3 ends without the conserved phenylalanine or tryptophan. The chain recombines TRBV10-2 with TRBJ2-1; D remains unclear. The CDR3 is 15 amino acids. The germline V and J ends were trimmed by 3 bases and 0 bases, with 9 bases remaining between them. Germline V gene data show CDR1 as WSHSY and CDR2 as SAAADI. The CDR3 DNA reads as TGCGCCAGCAGTGAAGGACCGAGCTCCTACAATGAGCAGTTCTAC. Translated, it gives CASSEGPSSYNEQFY.

This clonotype has a count of ten or more. V is TRBV7-2 and J is TRBJ1-2; TRBD1 matches at 8 bases. Germline-derived CDR1 and CDR2 are SGHTA and FQGNSA. V dropped 2 bases and J dropped 1; count of bases not matched to a gene: 15. This CDR3 spans 19 amino acids. The CDR3 DNA sequence: TGTGCCAGCAGCTTATCCACCCGACGGACAGGGACCTTTAACTATGGCTACACCTTC. It is translated as CASSLSTRRTGTFNYGYTF.

V gene TRBV20-1 combines with J gene TRBJ2-1, with D perhaps TRBD1 (5 bases). CDR3 size: 14 residues. The V end lost 3 bases, the J end lost 0 bases, and 9 bases lay between the germline ends. Germline V gene data show CDR1 as DFQATT and CDR2 as SNEGSKA (reference sequence). In DNA form, the CDR3 reads TGCAGTGCTAGGGACATTAGCTCCTACAATGAGCAGTTCTTC. Its translation: CSARDISSYNEQFF.

This clonotype came up a few times. This chain uses TRBV29-1 with TRBJ1-1; no definite D call. Trimming stripped 5 bases from V and 11 bases from J, with 15 bases between. The CDR3 totals 11 residues. Germline values: CDR1 SQVTM, CDR2 ANQGSEA. In nucleotides, the CDR3 is TGCAGCGTTTCAATGTCCCGGTCGGCTTTCTTT. Translated: CSVSMSRSAFF.

This clonotype was recorded many times. The chain employs TRBV7-2 and TRBJ1-4; no reliable D call. The CDR3 totals 13 residues. V lost 5 bases to trimming and J lost 0 bases, with 4 bases between them. CDR1 is SGHTA, CDR2 FQGNSA, per germline. CDR3 DNA: TGTGCCAGCAGCCTAACAACTAATGAAAAACTGTTTTTT. Its protein product is CASSLTTNEKLFF.

The chain couples TRBV5-6 to TRBJ1-5; a possible D gene is TRBD1 (5 bases). Germline V lookup: CDR1 SGHDT, CDR2 YYEEEE. The CDR3 is made up of 15 amino acids. V was clipped by 0 bases and J by 4 bases, with 11 bases between them. CDR3 amino acids: CASSLGSRTNQPQHF. CDR3 DNA: TGTGCCAGCAGCTTGGGTTCGCGGACAAATCAGCCCCAGCATTTT.

The genes are TRBV19 and TRBJ1-1; D may be TRBD1 (6 bases). The CDR3 is made up of 16 amino acids. Germline lookup yields CDR1 LNHDA and CDR2 SQIVND (reference sequence). Trimming pared 1 base from V and 6 bases from J, leaving 18 bases between. CDR3 residues: CASSIVLNFEGAEAFF. CDR3 in DNA: TGTGCCAGTAGTATAGTCCTCAATTTCGAGGGGGCTGAAGCTTTCTTT.

CDR3 nucleotide sequence: TGTGCCAGCAGCCCTCTAGCGGGGGGGAATGAGCAGTTCTTC. Translated, it gives CASSPLAGGNEQFF. The chain combines TRBV12-3 or TRBV12-4 with TRBJ2-1, with TRBD2 matching over 12 bases. Trimming took 6 bases from V and 7 from J; bases not matched to a gene: 4. This CDR3 comprises 14 residues.

In its sample, this clonotype was seen a few times. One end of the junction does not line up with germline, which may come from a read error. The CDR3 here is CASSSVASSTDTQYF. The CDR3 DNA is TGTGCTAGCAGCTCAGTAGCTTCTAGCACAGATACGCAGTATTTT. The genes are TRBV7-7 and TRBJ2-3; D remains ambiguous. The CDR3 is 15 amino acids. Per the germline V gene, CDR1 is SSHAT and CDR2 is FNYEAQ (reference sequence).

The gene calls are TRBV4-3 and TRBJ1-2; D is possibly TRBD1 (6 bases). This CDR3 is built from 17 residues. CDR1 and CDR2 from the germline V gene are LGHNA and YSLEER. The V gene lost 0 bases and the J gene lost 4 bases, with 18 bases spanning the gap. The CDR3 loop reads CASSQEAAGDPFYGYTF. The CDR3 region has the DNA TGCGCCAGCAGCCAAGAGGCGGCAGGGGACCCCTTCTATGGCTACACCTTC.

With regard to this clonotype: One end of the junction varies from germline; a read error may be responsible. The V and J genes are TRBV6-1 and TRBJ1-2, with 9 bases matching TRBD1. Germline V gene lookup returns CDR1 MNHNS and CDR2 SASEGT. The CDR3 loop spans 14 amino acids. CDR3 sequence: CASSDLDRGDGYPF. DNA of the CDR3: TGTGCCAGCAGTGACCTGGACAGGGGCGATGGCTACCCCTTC.

The chain recombines TRBV25-1 with TRBJ2-3; D unresolved. Germline lookup yields CDR1 MGHDK and CDR2 SYGVNS. V shed 0 bases and J shed 2 bases, with 6 bases lying between them. The CDR3 length is 14 residues. CDR3 loop: CASSEYALTDTQYF. In DNA form, the CDR3 reads TGTGCCAGCAGTGAATACGCTCTCACAGATACGCAGTATTTT.

This clonotype has more than one count but fewer than ten. The V gene is TRBV19, the J gene TRBJ1-4; D gene uncertain. Per the germline V gene, CDR1 is LNHDA and CDR2 is SQIVND (reference sequence). Trimming took 4 bases from V and 0 from J, leaving 15 bases between them. The CDR3 runs to 17 residues. The CDR3 sequence: CASSKGRFTATNEKLFF. The CDR3, as DNA: TGTGCCAGTAGTAAAGGAAGATTCACTGCAACTAATGAAAAACTGTTTTTT.

This clonotype has only a few counts. The chain couples TRBV24-1 to TRBJ2-3, with 8 bases fitting TRBD2. The V gene end was trimmed by 5 bases and the J gene end by 0 bases; junction bases not matched to a gene: 6. The germline gives CDR1 KGHDR, CDR2 SFDVKD. CDR3 length equals 16 residues. The chain's CDR3 is CATSATSGTSTDTQYF. CDR3 nucleotides: TGTGCCACCAGTGCAACTAGCGGAACTAGCACAGATACGCAGTATTTT.

The chain couples TRBV14 to TRBJ1-2, with D uncertain. The germline V and J ends were trimmed by 0 bases and 4 bases, with 12 bases remaining between them. The CDR3 totals 15 residues. Germline CDR1 reads SGHDN; CDR2 reads FVKESK. Here the CDR3 DNA reads TGTGCCAGCAGCCAAGAGCGAGGAGAAACCTATGGCTACACCTTC. It specifies CASSQERGETYGYTF. The entire variable domain, with the rest obtained from reference TRBV14 and TRBJ1-2, is as follows: EAGVTQFPSHSVIEKGQTVTLRCDPISGHDNLYWYRRVMGKEIKFLLHFVKESKQDESGMPNNRFLAERTGGTYSTLKVQPAELEDSGVYFCASSQERGETYGYTFGSGTRLTVV.

As DNA, the CDR3 is TGCGCCAGCAGCCAGATACAGGGCACCAATTCACCCCTCCACTTT. Its translation is CASSQIQGTNSPLHF. V is TRBV4-1 and J is TRBJ1-6, with D perhaps matching TRBD1 (6 bases). The CDR3 extends over 15 amino acids. V was trimmed by 3 bases and J by 7 bases, leaving 13 bases between them. Per germline, CDR1 MGHRA and CDR2 YSYEKL.

The rearrangement uses TRBV20-1 and TRBJ2-7; D unresolved. The germline V and J ends were trimmed by 6 bases and 3 bases, with 15 bases remaining between them. Germline loops: CDR1 DFQATT, CDR2 SNEGSKA (reference sequence). This CDR3 is 13 amino acids long. The CDR3 region has the DNA TGCAGTGCGAGGAGTGGGCAGAACTACGAGCAGTACTTC. Encoded protein: CSARSGQNYEQYF.

As for this clonotype: This may be a read error, as it is one base from a much larger clone. V usage is TRBV7-6 and J usage is TRBJ2-3; tentative D call: TRBD2 (5 bases). This CDR3 has 15 amino acids. Germline loops: CDR1 SGHVS, CDR2 FNYEAQ. CDR3 residues: CANSLYGDRTDTQYF. The CDR3 DNA sequence: TGTGCCAACAGCTTATACGGGGATAGAACAGATACGCAGTATTTT.

This clonotype has just a few counts. The genes are TRBV7-6 and TRBJ1-5; D is ambiguous. Germline values: CDR1 SGHVS, CDR2 FNYEAQ. The CDR3 runs to 14 residues. With 2 bases removed from V and 3 bases from J, the gap between germline ends came to 8 bases. The CDR3 DNA reads TGTGCCAGCAGCTTAAACGGAGCCAATCAGCCCCAGCATTTT. Translating it yields CASSLNGANQPQHF. The whole variable domain, remainder taken from reference TRBV7-6 and TRBJ1-5, is GAGVSQSPRYKVTKRGQDVALRCDPISGHVSLYWYRQALGQGPEFLTYFNYEAQQDKSGLPNDRFSAERPEGSISTLTIQRTEQRDSAMYRCASSLNGANQPQHFGDGTRLSIL.

This clonotype came up many times. This chain connects TRBV7-6 to TRBJ1-1; unclear D gene. Per germline, CDR1 SGHVS and CDR2 FNYEAQ. The V and J ends lost 0 bases and 5 bases respectively, with 13 bases between them. The CDR3 is made up of 15 amino acids. CDR3 bases: TGTGCCAGCAGCTTAGCAGAGACGGCAGAGACTGAAGCTTTCTTT. Protein: CASSLAETAETEAFF.

As regards this clonotype: A read error may account for a junction end that differs from germline. V usage is TRBV27 and J usage is TRBJ2-7; D remains ambiguous. This CDR3 spans 15 amino acids. Germline V CDR1 and CDR2: MNHEY, SMNVEV (reference sequence). CDR3 DNA: TGTGCCAGCAGTGCGCAGTTCCTCGGAGACTCAAAGGCGGACTTC. Amino acid sequence: CASSAQFLGDSKADF.